The source of this TCR beta chain is a study of identical twins. This CDR3 comprises 15 residues. The V gene end was trimmed by 3 bases and the J gene end by 5 bases; junction bases not matched to a gene: 10. Per germline, CDR1 SGHVS and CDR2 FQNEAQ. With regard to this clonotype: Its target is unknown.

TCRdb analysed the 5' RACE reads with MiXCR anew, one entry per CDR3 protein. The table lists over 200,000 distinct CDR3 sequences, 6.5% of them singletons. Findings and caveats of the study: Out-of-frame alpha sequences common to twins exhibited a surplus of low generation probability. Out-of-frame TCR alpha sharing in monozygotic twins exceeded recombination model predictions.

In addition, the sample was reused for a study of T cells expressing NK-cell markers.

The sample comprised CD8+ T cells sorted from blood. The clonotype comes from a woman between 18 and 30 years old in good health. The chain has TRBV7-8 and TRBJ2-7, with 7 bases matching TRBD1. The chain's CDR3 is CASSFRQGPSNEQYF. CDR3 nucleotide sequence: TGTGCCAGCAGCTTCCGACAGGGCCCCTCGAACGAGCAGTACTTC. The entire variable domain, with the rest obtained from reference TRBV7-8 and TRBJ2-7, is as follows: GAGVSQSPRYKVAKRGQDVALRCDPISGHVSLFWYQQALGQGPEFLTYFQNEAQLDKSGLPSDRFFAERPEGSVSTLKIQRTQQEDSAVYLCASSFRQGPSNEQYFGPGTRLTVT.